The T cell receptor (beta chain) described here comes from a study of blood T cell repertoires in COVID-19. Assay: immunoSEQ multiplex PCR; the TCRdb copy retains only in-frame clones and omits some. This sample has some 400,000 clones, with around 84% found just once. The CDR3 contains 17 residues. Germline CDR1 PRHDT, CDR2 FYEKMQ (reference sequence). V dropped 7 bases and J dropped 3; count of bases not matched to a gene: 16. The source is a human donor in a cohort sampled during active COVID-19. This chain uses TRBV13 with TRBJ2-7; TRBD1 matches at 9 bases. The sequenced sample consisted of peripheral blood. CDR3 protein: CASTAPDRGMNYYEQYF. The CDR3 DNA follows: TGTGCCAGCACCGCCCCCGACAGGGGGATGAACTACTACGAGCAGTACTTC.